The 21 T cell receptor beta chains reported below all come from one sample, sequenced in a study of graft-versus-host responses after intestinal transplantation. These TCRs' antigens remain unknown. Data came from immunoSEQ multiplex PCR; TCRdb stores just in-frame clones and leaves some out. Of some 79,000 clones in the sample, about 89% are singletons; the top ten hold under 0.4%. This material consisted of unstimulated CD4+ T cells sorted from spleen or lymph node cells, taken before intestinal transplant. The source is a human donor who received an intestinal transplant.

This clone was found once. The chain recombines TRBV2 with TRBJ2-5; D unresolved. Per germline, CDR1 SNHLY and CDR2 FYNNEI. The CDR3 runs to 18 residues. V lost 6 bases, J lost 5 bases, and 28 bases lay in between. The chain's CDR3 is CASSPGPSLGSLTETQYF. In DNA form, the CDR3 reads TGTGCCAGCAGCCCCGGCCCATCGCTAGGATCCCTAACGGAGACCCAGTACTTC.

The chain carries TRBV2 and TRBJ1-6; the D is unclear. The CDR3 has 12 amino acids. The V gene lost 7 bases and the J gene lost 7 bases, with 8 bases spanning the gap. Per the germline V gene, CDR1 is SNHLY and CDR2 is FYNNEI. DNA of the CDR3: TGTGCCAGCAAAGTCGCGAATTCACCCCTCCACTTT. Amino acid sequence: CASKVANSPLHF.

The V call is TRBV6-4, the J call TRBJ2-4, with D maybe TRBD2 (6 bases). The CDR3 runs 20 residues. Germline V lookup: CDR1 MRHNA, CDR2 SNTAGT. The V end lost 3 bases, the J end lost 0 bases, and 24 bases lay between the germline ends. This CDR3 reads CASSEDVDIDGGPAKNIQYF. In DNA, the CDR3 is TGTGCCAGCAGTGAGGACGTGGATATTGACGGGGGACCAGCCAAAAACATTCAGTACTTC.

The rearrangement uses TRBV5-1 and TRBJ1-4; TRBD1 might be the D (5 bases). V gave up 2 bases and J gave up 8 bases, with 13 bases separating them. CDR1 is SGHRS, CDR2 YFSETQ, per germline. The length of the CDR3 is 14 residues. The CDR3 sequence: CASSLAPGSEKLFF. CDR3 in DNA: TGCGCCAGCAGCTTAGCTCCAGGGTCGGAAAAACTGTTTTTT.

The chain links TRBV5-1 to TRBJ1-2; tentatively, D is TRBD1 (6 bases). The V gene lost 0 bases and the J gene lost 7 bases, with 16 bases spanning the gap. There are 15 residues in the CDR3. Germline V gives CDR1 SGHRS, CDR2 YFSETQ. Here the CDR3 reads CASSLAAGALGGYTF. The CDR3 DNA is TGCGCCAGCAGCTTGGCCGCGGGGGCCCTCGGTGGCTACACCTTC. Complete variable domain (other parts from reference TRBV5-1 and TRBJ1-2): KAGVTQTPRYLIKTRGQQVTLSCSPISGHRSVSWYQQTPGQGLQFLFEYFSETQRNKGNFPGRFSGRQFSNSRSEMNVSTLELGDSALYLCASSLAAGALGGYTFGSGTRLTVV.

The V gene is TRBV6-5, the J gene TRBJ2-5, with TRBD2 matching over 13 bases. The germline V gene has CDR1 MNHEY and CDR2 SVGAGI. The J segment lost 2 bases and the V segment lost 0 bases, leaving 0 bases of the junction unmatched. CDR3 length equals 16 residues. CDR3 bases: TGTGCCAGCAGTTACTCGACTAGCGGGGGGCAAGAGACCCAGTACTTC. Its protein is CASSYSTSGGQETQYF.

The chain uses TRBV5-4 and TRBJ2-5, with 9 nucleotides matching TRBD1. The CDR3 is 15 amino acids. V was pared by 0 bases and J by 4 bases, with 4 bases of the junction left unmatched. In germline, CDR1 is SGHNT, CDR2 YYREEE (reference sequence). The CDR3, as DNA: TGTGCCAGCAGCTTGGGACAGGGGGGTGGAGAGACCCAGTACTTC. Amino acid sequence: CASSLGQGGGETQYF.

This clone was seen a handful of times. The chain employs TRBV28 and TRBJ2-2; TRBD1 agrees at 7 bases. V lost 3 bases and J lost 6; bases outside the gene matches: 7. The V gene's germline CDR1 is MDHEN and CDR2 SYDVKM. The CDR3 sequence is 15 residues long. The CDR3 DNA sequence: TGTGCCAGCAGTTTGGTAGGGGGCGGTTCCGGGGAGCTGTTTTTT. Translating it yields CASSLVGGGSGELFF.

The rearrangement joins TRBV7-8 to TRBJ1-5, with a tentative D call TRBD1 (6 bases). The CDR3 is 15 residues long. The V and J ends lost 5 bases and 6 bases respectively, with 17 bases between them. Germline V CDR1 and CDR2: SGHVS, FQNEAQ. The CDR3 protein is CASSELGTSRQPQHF. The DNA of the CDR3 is TGTGCCAGCAGCGAATTAGGGACATCTCGTCAGCCCCAGCATTTT.

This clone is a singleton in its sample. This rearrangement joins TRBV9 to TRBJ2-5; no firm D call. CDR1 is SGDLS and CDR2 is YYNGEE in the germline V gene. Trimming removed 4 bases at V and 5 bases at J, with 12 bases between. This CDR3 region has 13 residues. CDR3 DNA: TGTGCCAGCAGCCCTAGGAGTCGCGAGACCCAGTACTTC. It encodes CASSPRSRETQYF.

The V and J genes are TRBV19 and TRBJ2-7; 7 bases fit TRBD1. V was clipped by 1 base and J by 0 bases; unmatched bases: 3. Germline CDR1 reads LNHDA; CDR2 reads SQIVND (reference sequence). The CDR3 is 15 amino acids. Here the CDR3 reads CASSIGQGVSYEQYF. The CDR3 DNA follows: TGTGCCAGTAGTATAGGTCAGGGGGTCTCCTACGAGCAGTACTTC.

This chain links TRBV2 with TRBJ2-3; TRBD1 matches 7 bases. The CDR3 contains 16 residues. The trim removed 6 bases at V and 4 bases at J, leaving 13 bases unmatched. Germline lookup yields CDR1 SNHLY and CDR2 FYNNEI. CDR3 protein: CASRRTTGSLPDTQYF. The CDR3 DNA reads TGTGCCAGCAGGCGAACGACAGGGTCCTTACCAGATACGCAGTATTTT.

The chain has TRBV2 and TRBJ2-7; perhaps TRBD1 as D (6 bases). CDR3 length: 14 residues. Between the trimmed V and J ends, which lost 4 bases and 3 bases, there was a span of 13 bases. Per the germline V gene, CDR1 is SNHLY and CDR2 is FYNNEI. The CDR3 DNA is TGTGCCAGCAGTGCAGGCCAGGGGTTCTACGAGCAGTACTTC. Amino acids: CASSAGQGFYEQYF.

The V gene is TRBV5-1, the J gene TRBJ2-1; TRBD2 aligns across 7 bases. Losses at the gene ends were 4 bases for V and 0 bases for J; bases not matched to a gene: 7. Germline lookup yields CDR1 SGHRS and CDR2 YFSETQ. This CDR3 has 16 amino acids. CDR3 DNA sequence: TGCGCCAGCAGCCTCAGCGGGGATTACTCCTACAATGAGCAGTTCTTC. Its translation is CASSLSGDYSYNEQFF. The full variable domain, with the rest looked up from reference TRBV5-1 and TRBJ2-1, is KAGVTQTPRYLIKTRGQQVTLSCSPISGHRSVSWYQQTPGQGLQFLFEYFSETQRNKGNFPGRFSGRQFSNSRSEMNVSTLELGDSALYLCASSLSGDYSYNEQFFGPGTRLTVL.

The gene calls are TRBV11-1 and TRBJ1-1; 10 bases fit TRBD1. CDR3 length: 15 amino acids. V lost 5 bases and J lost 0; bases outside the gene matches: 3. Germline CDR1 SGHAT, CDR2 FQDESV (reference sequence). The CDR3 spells CASSPGQGMNTEAFF. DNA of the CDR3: TGTGCCAGCAGCCCGGGACAGGGGATGAACACTGAAGCTTTCTTT.

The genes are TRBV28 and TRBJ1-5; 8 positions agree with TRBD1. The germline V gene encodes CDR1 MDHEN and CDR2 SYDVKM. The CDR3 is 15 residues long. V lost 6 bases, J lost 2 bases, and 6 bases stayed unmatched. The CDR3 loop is CASSSPGQGNQPQHF. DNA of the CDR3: TGTGCCAGCAGCTCACCGGGACAGGGCAATCAGCCCCAGCATTTT.

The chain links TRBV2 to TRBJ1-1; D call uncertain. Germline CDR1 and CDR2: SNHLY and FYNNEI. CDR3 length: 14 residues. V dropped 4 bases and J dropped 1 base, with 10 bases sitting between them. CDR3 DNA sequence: TGTGCCAGCAGTGCGGAGCGTGGGAACACTGAAGCTTTCTTT. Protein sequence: CASSAERGNTEAFF.

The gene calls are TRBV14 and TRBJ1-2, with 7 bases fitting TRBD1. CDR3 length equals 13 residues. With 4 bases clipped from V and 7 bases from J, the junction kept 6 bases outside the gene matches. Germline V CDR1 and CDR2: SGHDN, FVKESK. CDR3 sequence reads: CASSRQGTAGYTF. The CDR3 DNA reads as TGTGCCAGCAGCCGACAGGGAACGGCTGGCTACACCTTC.

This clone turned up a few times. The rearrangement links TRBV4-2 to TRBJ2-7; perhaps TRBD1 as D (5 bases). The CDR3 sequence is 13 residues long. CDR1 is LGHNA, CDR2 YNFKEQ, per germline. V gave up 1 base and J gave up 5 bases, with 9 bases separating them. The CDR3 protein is CASSQGPRDEQYF. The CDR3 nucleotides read TGTGCCAGCAGCCAAGGGCCCAGGGACGAGCAGTACTTC.

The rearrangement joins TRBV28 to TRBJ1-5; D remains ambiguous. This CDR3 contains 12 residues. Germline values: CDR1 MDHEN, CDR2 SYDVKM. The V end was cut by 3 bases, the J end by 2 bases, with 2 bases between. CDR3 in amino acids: CASSFGNQPQHF. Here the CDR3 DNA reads TGTGCCAGCAGTTTCGGCAATCAGCCCCAGCATTTT.

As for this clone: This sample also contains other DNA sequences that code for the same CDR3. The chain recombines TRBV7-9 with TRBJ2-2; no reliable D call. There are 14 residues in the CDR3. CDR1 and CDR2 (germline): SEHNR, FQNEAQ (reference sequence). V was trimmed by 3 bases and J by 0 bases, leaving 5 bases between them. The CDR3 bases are TGTGCCAGCAGCTTGCGCGCGAACACCGGGGAGCTGTTTTTT. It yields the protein CASSLRANTGELFF.